Listed below are T cell receptor beta chains from one sample, sequenced in a study of CD8 T cells in ankylosing spondylitis. TCRdb reprocessed the 5' RACE reads via MiXCR and lists one record per CDR3 protein. Counted here are a few hundred thousand distinct CDR3 sequences, under 20% occurring once; the ten biggest clones make up under 1.2%. Source material: blood, either unsorted or a sorted T cell fraction (not recorded which). All receptors derive from a male donor with ankylosing spondylitis. Each CDR3 is given with its conserved first and last residue. Fields, in order: V gene, clone size, J gene, D gene, CDR3 DNA, CDR3 protein. D genes are given only for firm matches. Some rows mark clone size as missing; the rest say once, few, many or name a class of expanded clone.

TRBV5-4	-	TRBJ1-1	-	TGTGCCAGCAGCACCCGACAGAACTCCGTAACTGAAGCTTTCTTT	CASSTRQNSVTEAFF
TRBV2	few	TRBJ2-7	TRBD1	TGTGCCAGCATTTACGGACAGGCCTACGAGCAGTACTTC	CASIYGQAYEQYF
TRBV29-1	few	TRBJ1-1	TRBD1	TGCAGCGCACGACAGGGGACTGAAGCTTTCTTT	CSARQGTEAFF
TRBV5-1	-	TRBJ1-2	TRBD1	TGCGCCAGCAGCTGGGACAGCTACTCACCTCGACTAAATGGCTACACCTTC	CASSWDSYSPRLNGYTF
TRBV20-1	-	TRBJ2-1	TRBD2	TGCAGTGCTACTCCCTGGACTAGCGGGGGGGCGATTCAACGCAATGAGCAGTTCTTC	CSATPWTSGGAIQRNEQFF
TRBV20-1	-	TRBJ1-4	-	TGCAGTGCTAGAGCCGTGCGAAACCTGGACCCTGGCCGTTTTTTT	CSARAVRNLDPGRFF
TRBV7-3	few	TRBJ2-1	-	TGTGCCAGCAGCTTAAGTCAGGGGACTTACAATGAGCAGTTCTTC	CASSLSQGTYNEQFF
TRBV12-3/TRBV12-4	-	TRBJ2-1	TRBD1	TGTGCCAGCAGTTCGACCGGGACAGGGAGGTACAATGAGCAGTTCTTC	CASSSTGTGRYNEQFF
TRBV7-8	-	TRBJ2-2	TRBD1	TGTGCCAGCAGCTCATGGACAGGGGGAGACACCGGGGAGCTGTTTTTT	CASSSWTGGDTGELFF
TRBV5-1	-	TRBJ2-3	-	TGCGCCAGCAGCTTGGGACAGGATCGCACAGATACGCAGTATTTT	CASSLGQDRTDTQYF
TRBV2	few	TRBJ2-1	TRBD2	TGTGCCAGTGGGCCTAGCGGGAGGTCGGGTGAGCAGTTCTTC	CASGPSGRSGEQFF
TRBV20-1	-	TRBJ1-2	TRBD1	TGCAGTGCTAGAGGGATCACCGGGACAGGGGAGGGCTATGGCTACACCTTC	CSARGITGTGEGYGYTF
TRBV6-2/TRBV6-3	-	TRBJ2-7	-	TGTGCCAGCAGTTCCCAAAGTTACGAGCAGTACTTC	CASSSQSYEQYF
TRBV5-1	-	TRBJ2-7	-	TGCGCCAGCAGCTTGGTGGGACAAAAGGACGAGCAGTACTTC	CASSLVGQKDEQYF
TRBV28	-	TRBJ2-7	-	TGTGCCAGCAGTTTGCCCGGCGGCTACTGGGAGCAGTACTTC	CASSLPGGYWEQYF
TRBV6-2/TRBV6-3	-	TRBJ2-1	TRBD2	TGTGCCAGCAGTCAGACTAGCGGGGGGGAGTATAATGAGCAGTTCTTC	CASSQTSGGEYNEQFF
TRBV4-3	-	TRBJ1-5	-	TGCGCCAGCAGCCAAGATTCTAAGAGCAATCAGCCCCAGCATTTT	CASSQDSKSNQPQHF
TRBV4-1	-	TRBJ2-7	TRBD1	TGCGCCAGCAGCCCATCTCGCTTCCGGGACAGTTCCTACGAGCAGTACTTC	CASSPSRFRDSSYEQYF
TRBV7-9	few	TRBJ1-2	TRBD1	TGTGCCAGCAACCCCGGAGGACAGGGCTATGGCTACACCTTC	CASNPGGQGYGYTF
TRBV7-6	-	TRBJ2-1	TRBD2	TGTGCCAGCAGCTTAACTAGCGGGGGGTCTTTCTACAATGAGCAGTTCTTC	CASSLTSGGSFYNEQFF
TRBV5-1	many	TRBJ2-1	-	TGCGCCAGCAGCTTGGTACAGGGAATATCTTACAATGAGCAGTTCTTC	CASSLVQGISYNEQFF
TRBV20-1	few	TRBJ2-1	-	TGCAGTGCTAGTTTAAGCAATGAGCAGTTCTTC	CSASLSNEQFF
TRBV20-1	few	TRBJ2-5	-	TGCAGTGCTAGACCACCGGACAGAACCCCCCGGTCGGAGACCCAGTACTTC	CSARPPDRTPRSETQYF
TRBV5-6	-	TRBJ2-1	TRBD2	TGTGCCAGCAGCTTGGGGCTAGCGGCCGCCACGTACAATGAGCAGTTCTTC	CASSLGLAAATYNEQFF
TRBV6-1	few	TRBJ1-1	TRBD1	TGTGCCAGCAGTCAAAAAAGCAACAGGGGTACTGAAGCTTTCTTT	CASSQKSNRGTEAFF
TRBV6-5	-	TRBJ1-6	-	TGTGCCAGCAGTTACTCTGGCAGGGGTAATTCACCCCTCCACTTT	CASSYSGRGNSPLHF
TRBV5-1	-	TRBJ2-1	TRBD2	TGCGCCAGCAGCTTGGTGCGGCTAGCGGAGAATAATGAGCAGTTCTTC	CASSLVRLAENNEQFF
TRBV20-1	-	TRBJ1-2	-	TGCAGTGCTCTTCGGGACTCCCTCTTC	CSALRDSLF
TRBV7-3	few	TRBJ2-1	-	TGTGCCAGCAGCTTAATAGTACGGGATTACAATGAGCAGTTCTTC	CASSLIVRDYNEQFF
TRBV20-1	-	TRBJ2-5	-	TGCAGTGCTAGAGATATGAGGGTCCAAGAGACCCAGTACTTC	CSARDMRVQETQYF
TRBV15	-	TRBJ1-5	-	TGTGCCACCAGCAGAGATGCCGGGGGCAATCAGCCCCAGCATTTT	CATSRDAGGNQPQHF
TRBV4-2	many	TRBJ2-3	-	TGTGCCAGCAGCCAAGAAATCCCAGATACGCAGTATTTT	CASSQEIPDTQYF
TRBV11-2	once	TRBJ2-3	TRBD1	TGTGCCAGCAGCTTAGGAGGACAGGGGGCGAATACGCAGTATTTT	CASSLGGQGANTQYF
TRBV4-3	-	TRBJ2-6	-	TGCGCCAGCAGCCGACAGATCTCTGGGGCCAACGTCCTGACTTTC	CASSRQISGANVLTF
TRBV12-3/TRBV12-4	-	TRBJ2-2	TRBD2	TGTGCCAGCAGTACGCGGACTAGCGGGGAGCTGTTTTTT	CASSTRTSGELFF
TRBV2	-	TRBJ1-2	TRBD1	TGTGCCAGCAGGGAACAGGGGGCGCGATCTCTGGGCTACACCTTC	CASREQGARSLGYTF
TRBV9	few	TRBJ2-7	TRBD2	TGTGCCAGCAGCGGCAGCGGGGGGGCCGCCGAGCAGTACTTC	CASSGSGGAAEQYF
TRBV20-1	few	TRBJ2-1	-	TGCAGTGCTAGAGATCCCCTCGGTAGTGAGCAGTTCTTC	CSARDPLGSEQFF
TRBV3-1	-	TRBJ1-1	-	TGTGCCAGCAGCCAAGACAGGAGAGCATTATCTGAAGCTTTCTTT	CASSQDRRALSEAFF
TRBV6-1	-	TRBJ1-2	TRBD1	TGTGCCAGCAGGGGGACAGTATTGTATGGCTACACCTTC	CASRGTVLYGYTF
TRBV12-3/TRBV12-4	-	TRBJ2-2	-	TGTGCCAGCAGTTCCGCAGGGAAGAACACCGGGGAGCTGTTTTTT	CASSSAGKNTGELFF
TRBV20-1	-	TRBJ2-5	-	TGCAGTGCTAGAGATTATCGGCTCCAGGGGACCCAGTACTTC	CSARDYRLQGTQYF
TRBV7-9	-	TRBJ1-5	-	TGTGCCAGCAGCTTAGGGTCCTCTGTGGGCAATCAGCCCCAGCATTTT	CASSLGSSVGNQPQHF
TRBV7-2	-	TRBJ1-2	-	TGTGCCAGCAGCTTTTCGAGTTTCGGTGGCTACACCTTC	CASSFSSFGGYTF
TRBV28	-	TRBJ2-2	TRBD2	TGTGTAGCGTCCGGCGGGAGTTCCACCGGGGAGCTGTTTTTT	CVASGGSSTGELFF
TRBV7-9	few	TRBJ2-3	-	TGTGCCAGCAGCTACCCCGTGACTAGAGGAAACACAGATACGCAGTATTTT	CASSYPVTRGNTDTQYF
TRBV12-3/TRBV12-4	-	TRBJ1-2	-	TGTGCCAGCACTCCACAAGGGTTCGATGGCTACACCTTC	CASTPQGFDGYTF
TRBV28	-	TRBJ2-4	-	TGTGCCAGCAGTTTCGGCGGGATAGGTGTTCAGTACTTC	CASSFGGIGVQYF
TRBV15	few	TRBJ1-5	-	TGTGCCACCAGGAAGGACAGCAATCAGCCCCAGCATTTT	CATRKDSNQPQHF
TRBV15	-	TRBJ1-6	TRBD1	TGTGCCACCAGCAGGGGACAGGAGTATTCACCCCTCCACTTT	CATSRGQEYSPLHF
TRBV7-6	few	TRBJ1-1	TRBD1	TGTGCCAGCAGCCCCGCCGGGACAGGGGCCACTGAAGCTTTCTTT	CASSPAGTGATEAFF
TRBV11-2	many	TRBJ2-7	-	TGTGCCAGCAGCTTAGTACCAGGGACCTACGAGCAGTACTTC	CASSLVPGTYEQYF
TRBV5-1	many	TRBJ2-1	TRBD1	TGCGCCAGCAGCTTGGCGGGACAGGGAGGCAATGAGCAGTTCTTC	CASSLAGQGGNEQFF
TRBV20-1	-	TRBJ2-1	-	TGCAGTGCCCCCAGGGTCCAGGGAGGCCCAAGTGAGCAGTTCTTC	CSAPRVQGGPSEQFF
TRBV29-1	-	TRBJ1-2	TRBD1	TGCAGCGTTGAAAGTTGGGGACAGCCCTATGGCTACACCTTC	CSVESWGQPYGYTF
TRBV5-1	many	TRBJ1-5	-	TGCGCCAGCAGCTTGGAGGCAGGGGCGAGGCAGCCCCAGCATTTT	CASSLEAGARQPQHF
TRBV10-3	-	TRBJ2-5	TRBD2	TGTGCCATCAGTGAGTCGACTAGCGGGGGGCCGGCTAAAGAGACCCAGTACTTC	CAISESTSGGPAKETQYF